This T cell receptor beta chain emerged from a study of blood T cell repertoires in COVID-19. Per the germline V gene, CDR1 is MGHRA and CDR2 is YSYEKL. This CDR3 contains 15 residues. The V gene lost 4 bases and the J gene lost 3 bases, with 16 bases spanning the gap. Produced via immunoSEQ multiplex PCR; TCRdb's table is partial and in-frame only. This sample has 88,000 or so clones, with around 90% found just once. The clonotype originates from a man in his forties or fifties with acute or convalescent COVID-19. Sample: peripheral blood. The chain joins TRBV4-1 to TRBJ2-7, with D possibly TRBD2 on 5 matching bases. The CDR3 coding sequence is TGCGCCAGCAGCCCAAACTTCGGGGTACACTACGAGCAGTACTTC. Residues: CASSPNFGVHYEQYF.